This entry features one T cell receptor beta chain sequence. Its cognate antigen is unknown. The data belong to a study of PD-1 blockade in mismatch repair-deficient tumors. The overall study: Patients had approximately 12 mismatch repair-deficient cancer types, all previously treated and progressing.

The CDR3 runs to 13 residues. Germline CDR1 and CDR2: MNHNY and SVGAGI (reference sequence). V lost 2 bases, J lost 4 bases, and 8 bases lay in between. Whole-study findings and limits: After pembrolizumab, tumor-resident clones rose rapidly, then generally contracted before radiologic responses.

Every patient had mismatch repair deficiency by PCR or immunohistochemistry. TCRs were sequenced from a few patients responding to pembrolizumab. Data came from immunoSEQ multiplex PCR; TCRdb stores just in-frame clones and leaves some out. The sample has approximately 51,000 clones; over 70% are singletons. V gene TRBV6-6 combines with J gene TRBJ1-2; unclear D gene. The clonotype originates from an adult with mismatch repair-deficient cancer. The input for sequencing was peripheral blood, taken roughly 21 weeks after starting pembrolizumab. The CDR3 loop is CASSYGVSYGYTF. DNA for the CDR3: TGTGCCAGCAGTTACGGCGTCAGCTATGGCTACACCTTC.